This T cell receptor beta chain was sequenced for a study of response to subunit inactivated influenza vaccine. CDR1 and CDR2 from the germline V gene are SGHTA and FQGNSA. This CDR3 region has 14 residues. V gave up 6 bases and J gave up 6 bases, with 18 bases separating them. Using its own MiXCR run on the RT-PCR reads, TCRdb lists one record per CDR3 protein. The sample holds under 550,000 distinct CDR3 sequences, approximately 7.7% seen once. Study-wide results and limits: Each seasonal influenza vaccination, the authors suggested, recruits few new T cells.

The sample holds many counts of this clonotype. Antigen specificity is unknown. This clonotype was obtained from a man aged 45-69 years who received an inactivated influenza vaccine. The chain recombines TRBV7-2 with TRBJ2-7, with D possibly being TRBD2 (6 bases). This specimen consisted of PBMCs from blood, obtained around 25 months after vaccination. The CDR3 DNA follows: TGTGCCAGCAGGCTGGGGCAGGGAGGATCCGAGCAGTACTTC. Its protein is CASRLGQGGSEQYF.